One and the same sample provided the 18 T cell receptor beta chains below, sequenced in a study of blood T cell repertoires in COVID-19. Profiling relied on immunoSEQ multiplex PCR, and the TCRdb table lists in-frame clones only, not all of them. Here the sample spans approximately 220,000 clones, around four fifths being singletons. Sequencing was carried out using PBMCs or T cells enriched from blood (not recorded which). The source of these receptors is a woman between 40 and 55 years old who had been exposed to COVID-19.

CDR3 sequence reads: CASSQEGGTGNQPQHF. CDR3 DNA sequence: TGTGCCAGCAGCCAAGAGGGGGGGACAGGGAATCAGCCCCAGCATTTT. The V gene is TRBV4-2, the J gene TRBJ1-5, with 9 bases that match TRBD1. This CDR3 region has 16 residues. Germline CDR1 is LGHNA and CDR2 is YNFKEQ. The J segment lost 4 bases and the V segment lost 0 bases, leaving 4 bases of the junction unmatched.

V gene TRBV7-6 combines with J gene TRBJ2-3, with TRBD2 matching 12 bases. J gave up 0 bases and V 1 base, and 8 bases lay outside the gene matches. Germline assignment: CDR1 SGHVS and CDR2 FNYEAQ. The CDR3 is made up of 19 amino acids. The CDR3 spells CASSLELAGGHFSTDTQYF. CDR3 bases: TGTGCCAGCAGCTTAGAACTAGCGGGGGGCCACTTTAGCACAGATACGCAGTATTTT. The variable domain in full, with the rest retrieved from reference TRBV7-6 and TRBJ2-3, is GAGVSQSPRYKVTKRGQDVALRCDPISGHVSLYWYRQALGQGPEFLTYFNYEAQQDKSGLPNDRFSAERPEGSISTLTIQRTEQRDSAMYRCASSLELAGGHFSTDTQYFGPGTRLTVL.

The J gene is TRBJ2-7, the V gene TRBV12-2; the table's D gene call, TRBD1, was not cross checked with the DNA. TRBV12-2 corresponds to a pseudogene. The CDR3 totals 15 residues. As DNA, the CDR3 is TGTGCAAGTCGCTGCGGGACAGCCAACCCCTACGAGCAGTACTTC. It yields the protein CASRCGTANPYEQYF.

The genes are TRBV28 and TRBJ1-4; D gene uncertain. Germline CDR1 and CDR2: MDHEN and SYDVKM. V was clipped by 2 bases and J by 12 bases, with 10 bases between them. This CDR3 spans 12 amino acids. CDR3 DNA: TGTGCCAGCAGTTTAGCCCAGGAAGAACTGTTTTTT. It codes for CASSLAQEELFF.

The rearrangement uses TRBV7-9 and TRBJ1-1; possible D gene TRBD1, 5 bases. Germline CDR1 and CDR2: SEHNR and FQNEAQ (reference sequence). V gave up 2 bases and J gave up 5 bases, with 12 bases separating them. The CDR3 is 14 amino acids. DNA for the CDR3: TGTGCCAGCAGCTTATCGGGGGTGGGGACTGAAGCTTTCTTT. Its protein is CASSLSGVGTEAFF.

This clone has a single count. This rearrangement joins TRBV6-5 to TRBJ1-2, with 7 positions matching TRBD1. Germline CDR1 is MNHEY and CDR2 is SVGAGI. The CDR3 totals 14 residues. V gave up 6 bases and J gave up 4 bases; unmatched junction bases: 8. The DNA for the CDR3 is TGTGCCAGCAGCCCGGACAGGACCTTCTATGGCTACACCTTC. It yields the protein CASSPDRTFYGYTF.

This clone turned up a few times. The chain couples TRBV5-1 to TRBJ2-3, with TRBD2 matching 9 bases. Germline assignment: CDR1 SGHRS and CDR2 YFSETQ. This CDR3 region has 15 residues. V shed 0 bases and J 1 base; nucleotides not matched to a gene: 0. CDR3 nucleotide sequence: TGCGCCAGCAGCTTGGGCGGGGGGGGCACAGATACGCAGTATTTT. It codes for CASSLGGGGTDTQYF.

V is TRBV19 and J is TRBJ2-7, with 9 bases matching TRBD1. The CDR3 spans 15 residues. CDR1 is LNHDA and CDR2 is SQIVND in the germline V gene (reference sequence). V gave up 4 bases and J gave up 3 bases; unmatched junction bases: 7. The CDR3 sequence is CASSSDRGYSYEQYF. The CDR3 DNA reads as TGTGCCAGTAGTAGCGACAGGGGGTATAGCTACGAGCAGTACTTC.

The chain employs TRBV7-9 and TRBJ1-2; TRBD1 matches at 7 bases. Germline trimming cut 1 base from V and 7 bases from J; bases unmatched to any gene: 6. The CDR3 is made up of 14 amino acids. Germline V gene data show CDR1 as SEHNR and CDR2 as FQNEAQ (reference sequence). The CDR3 protein is CASSLVTTGTGYTF. The CDR3, as DNA: TGTGCCAGCAGCTTAGTGACGACAGGGACTGGCTACACCTTC.

The chain recombines TRBV15 with TRBJ2-7; D remains unclear. The V end lost 0 bases, the J end lost 1 base, and 10 bases lay between the germline ends. The CDR3 has 15 residues. CDR1 and CDR2 from the germline V gene are LNHNV and YYDKDF (reference sequence). The CDR3 is CATSRDQVGSYEQYF. CDR3 sequence (DNA): TGTGCCACCAGCAGAGATCAGGTGGGTTCCTACGAGCAGTACTTC.

The chain links TRBV6-1 to TRBJ1-1; D might be TRBD1 (6 bases). Germline V gene lookup returns CDR1 MNHNS and CDR2 SASEGT. Trimming pared 3 bases from V and 10 bases from J, leaving 9 bases between. This CDR3 is 11 amino acids long. Written as DNA, the CDR3 is TGTGCCAGCAGTGAGATGACAGGAGCTTTCTTT. It translates to CASSEMTGAFF.

V usage is TRBV3-1 (or the pseudogene TRBV3-2) and J usage is TRBJ2-7; tentatively, D is TRBD1 (5 bases). The germline gives CDR1 LGHDT, CDR2 YNNKEL (reference sequence). The CDR3 sequence is 15 residues long. Trimming cost V 6 bases and J 1 base, with 16 bases left between them. CDR3 nucleotide sequence: TGTGCCAGCAGTTTCGACAGAGGACCTTCCTACGAGCAGTACTTC. This gives the protein CASSFDRGPSYEQYF.

This chain joins TRBV5-4 and TRBJ1-2, with TRBD1 matching 8 bases. J was trimmed by 4 bases and V by 6 bases; bases with no gene match: 5. This CDR3 has 13 amino acids. The V gene's germline CDR1 is SGHNT and CDR2 YYREEE (reference sequence). The CDR3 DNA reads TGTGCCAGCAAGACAGGGGAGGTCTATGGCTACACCTTC. Protein product: CASKTGEVYGYTF.

This clone turned up a few times. The CDR3 DNA reads as TGTGCCTGGAGTCGGAGCGGGGGGTACGAGCAGTACTTC. Amino acids: CAWSRSGGYEQYF. V usage is TRBV30 and J usage is TRBJ2-7, with TRBD2 matching 9 bases. With V trimmed by 2 bases and J by 4 bases, 3 bases remained unmatched. This CDR3 is 13 amino acids long. Germline loops: CDR1 GTSNPN, CDR2 SVGIG (reference sequence).

The gene calls are TRBV24-1 and TRBJ1-5, with D possibly TRBD1 on 5 matching bases. The length of the CDR3 is 15 residues. Germline V gene sequence: CDR1 KGHDR, CDR2 SFDVKD. Trimming removed 7 bases from V and 7 bases from J, with 19 bases in between. In DNA form, the CDR3 reads TGTGCCACCAGCCGGCCCGGGGCGGCGGGACAGCCCCAGCATTTT. Protein product: CATSRPGAAGQPQHF.

The chain is built from TRBV7-3 and TRBJ1-2; D is possibly TRBD1 (6 bases). This CDR3 has 13 residues. Germline CDR1 SGHTA, CDR2 FQGTGA. The V and J ends lost 4 bases and 8 bases respectively, with 14 bases between them. The CDR3 reads CASSSSGGSGYTF. CDR3 sequence (DNA): TGTGCCAGCAGCTCGTCGGGGGGCAGCGGCTACACCTTC.

The chain joins TRBV12-5 to TRBJ1-1; D is unclear. V was shortened by 3 bases and J by 0 bases, with 14 bases between the two germline ends. The CDR3 is 16 residues long. Germline CDR1 reads LGHNT; CDR2 reads FRNRAP. The CDR3 sequence is CASGFIHQKMNTEAFF. CDR3 in DNA: TGTGCTAGTGGTTTTATCCACCAGAAAATGAACACTGAAGCTTTCTTT.

The rearrangement joins TRBV6-5 to TRBJ1-3; D perhaps matches TRBD1 (6 bases). The CDR3 is 12 amino acids. Trimming stripped 6 bases from V and 7 bases from J, with 10 bases between. Germline lookup yields CDR1 MNHEY and CDR2 SVGAGI. The CDR3 region is CASRGGLNTIYF. CDR3 DNA: TGTGCCAGCAGAGGGGGTTTGAACACCATATATTTT.